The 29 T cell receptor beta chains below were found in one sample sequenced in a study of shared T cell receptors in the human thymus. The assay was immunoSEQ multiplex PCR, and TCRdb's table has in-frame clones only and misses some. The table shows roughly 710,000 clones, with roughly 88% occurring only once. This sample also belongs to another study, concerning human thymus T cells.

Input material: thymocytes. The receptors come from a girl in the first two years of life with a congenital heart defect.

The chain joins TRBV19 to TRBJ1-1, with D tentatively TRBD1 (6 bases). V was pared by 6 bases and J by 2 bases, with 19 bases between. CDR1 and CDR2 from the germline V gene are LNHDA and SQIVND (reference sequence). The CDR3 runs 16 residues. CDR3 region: CASRITPGHFNTEAFF. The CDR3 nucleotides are TGTGCCAGTAGGATCACACCGGGACACTTCAACACTGAAGCTTTCTTT.

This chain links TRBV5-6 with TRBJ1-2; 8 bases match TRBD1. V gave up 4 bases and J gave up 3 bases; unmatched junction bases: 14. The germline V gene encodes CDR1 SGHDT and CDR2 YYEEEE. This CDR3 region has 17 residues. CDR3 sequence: CASSPDQDRGDDYGYTF. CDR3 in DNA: TGTGCCAGCAGCCCGGACCAAGACAGGGGAGATGACTATGGCTACACCTTC. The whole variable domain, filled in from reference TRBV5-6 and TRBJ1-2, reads DAGVTQSPTHLIKTRGQQVTLRCSPKSGHDTVSWYQQALGQGPQFIFQYYEEEERQRGNFPDRFSGHQFPNYSSELNVNALLLGDSALYLCASSPDQDRGDDYGYTFGSGTRLTVV.

CDR3 loop: CASSYPTGESLNEQYF. For the CDR3, the DNA is TGTGCCAGCAGTTATCCCACAGGGGAATCCCTAAACGAGCAGTACTTC. The J gene is TRBJ2-7, the V gene TRBV6-6; 7 bases fit TRBD1. CDR3 length: 16 amino acids. Trimming took 3 bases from V and 5 from J; bases not matched to a gene: 13. Germline CDR1 is MNHNY and CDR2 is SVGAGI (reference sequence).

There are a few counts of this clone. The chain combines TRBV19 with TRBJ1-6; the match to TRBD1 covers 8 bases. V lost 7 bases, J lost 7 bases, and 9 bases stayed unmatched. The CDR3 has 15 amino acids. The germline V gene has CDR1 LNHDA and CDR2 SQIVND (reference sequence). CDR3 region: CASKPTGVWNSPLHF. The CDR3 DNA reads TGTGCCAGTAAGCCGACAGGGGTTTGGAATTCACCCCTCCACTTT.

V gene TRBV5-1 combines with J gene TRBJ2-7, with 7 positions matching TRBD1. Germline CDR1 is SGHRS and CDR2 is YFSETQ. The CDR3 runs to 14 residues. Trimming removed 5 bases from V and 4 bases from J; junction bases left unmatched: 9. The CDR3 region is CASSSHRGRYEQYF. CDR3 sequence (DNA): TGCGCCAGCAGTTCTCACAGGGGAAGGTACGAGCAGTACTTC.

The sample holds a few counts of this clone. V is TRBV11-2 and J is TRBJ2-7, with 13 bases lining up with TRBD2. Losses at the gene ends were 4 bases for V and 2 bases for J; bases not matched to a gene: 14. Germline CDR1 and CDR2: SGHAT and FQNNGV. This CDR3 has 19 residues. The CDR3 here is CASSSGLAGVSAPAYEQYF. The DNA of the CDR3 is TGTGCCAGCAGCTCCGGACTAGCGGGGGTCTCCGCTCCCGCCTACGAGCAGTACTTC.

CDR3 bases: TGTGCCAGTATCCCAGGGGGGCACCTCTATGGCTACACCTTC. Residues: CASIPGGHLYGYTF. The V call is TRBV19, the J call TRBJ1-2; 7 bases fit TRBD1. CDR1 is LNHDA and CDR2 is SQIVND in the germline V gene (reference sequence). This CDR3 is 14 amino acids long. Losses at the gene ends were 7 bases for V and 4 bases for J; bases not matched to a gene: 9.

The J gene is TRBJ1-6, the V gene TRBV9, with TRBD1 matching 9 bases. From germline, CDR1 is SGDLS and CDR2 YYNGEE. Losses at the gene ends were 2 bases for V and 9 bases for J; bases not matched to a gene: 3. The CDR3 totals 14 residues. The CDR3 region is CASSVGTGCSPLHF. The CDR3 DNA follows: TGTGCCAGCAGCGTTGGGACAGGGTGTTCACCCCTCCACTTT. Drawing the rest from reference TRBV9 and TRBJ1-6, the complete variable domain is DSGVTQTPKHLITATGQRVTLRCSPRSGDLSVYWYQQSLDQGLQFLIQYYNGEERAKGNILERFSAQQFPDLHSELNLSSLELGDSALYFCASSVGTGCSPLHFGNGTRLTVT.

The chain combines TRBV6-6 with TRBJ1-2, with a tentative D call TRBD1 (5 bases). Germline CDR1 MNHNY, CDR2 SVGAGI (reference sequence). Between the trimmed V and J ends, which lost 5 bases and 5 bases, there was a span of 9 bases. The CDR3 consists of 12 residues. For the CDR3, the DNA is TGTGCCAGCAGTGACAGAAGTTATGGCTACACCTTC. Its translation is CASSDRSYGYTF.

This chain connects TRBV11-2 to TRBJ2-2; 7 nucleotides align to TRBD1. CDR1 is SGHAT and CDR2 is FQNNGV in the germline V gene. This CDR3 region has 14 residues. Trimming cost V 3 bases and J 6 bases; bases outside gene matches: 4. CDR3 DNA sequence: TGTGCCAGCAGCTTGGGCAGGGGGTCCGGGGAGCTGTTTTTT. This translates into CASSLGRGSGELFF.

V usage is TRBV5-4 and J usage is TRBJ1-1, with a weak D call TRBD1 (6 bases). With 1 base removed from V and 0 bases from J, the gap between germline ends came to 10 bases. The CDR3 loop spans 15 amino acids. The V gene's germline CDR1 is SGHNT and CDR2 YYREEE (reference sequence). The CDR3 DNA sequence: TGTGCCAGCAGCTTGCCGGGACATGTGAACACTGAAGCTTTCTTT. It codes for CASSLPGHVNTEAFF.

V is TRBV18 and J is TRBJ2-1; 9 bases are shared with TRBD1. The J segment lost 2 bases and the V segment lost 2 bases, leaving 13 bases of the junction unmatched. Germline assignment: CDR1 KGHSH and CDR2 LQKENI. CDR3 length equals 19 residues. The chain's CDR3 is CASSPMAGQGLRPYNEQFF. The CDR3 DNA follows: TGTGCCAGCTCACCAATGGCGGGACAGGGTCTAAGGCCCTACAATGAGCAGTTCTTC.

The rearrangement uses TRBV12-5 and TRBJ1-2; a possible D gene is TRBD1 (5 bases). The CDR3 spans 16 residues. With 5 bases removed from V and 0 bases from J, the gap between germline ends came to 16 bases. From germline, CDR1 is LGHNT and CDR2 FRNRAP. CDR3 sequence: CASGLLVVGPNYGYTF. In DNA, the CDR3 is TGTGCTAGTGGTCTCTTGGTTGTGGGGCCTAACTATGGCTACACCTTC.

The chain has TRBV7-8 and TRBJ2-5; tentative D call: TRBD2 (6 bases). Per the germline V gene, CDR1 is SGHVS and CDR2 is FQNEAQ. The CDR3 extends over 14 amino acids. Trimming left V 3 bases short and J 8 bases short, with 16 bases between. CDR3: CASSFAGPRGTQYF. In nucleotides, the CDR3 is TGTGCCAGCAGCTTCGCGGGGCCTAGAGGAACCCAGTACTTC.

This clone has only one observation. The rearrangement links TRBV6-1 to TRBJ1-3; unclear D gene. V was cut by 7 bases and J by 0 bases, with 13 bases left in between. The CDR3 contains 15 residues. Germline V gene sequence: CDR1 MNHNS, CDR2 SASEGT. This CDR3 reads CASTSRISSGNTIYF. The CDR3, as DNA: TGTGCCAGCACCTCCAGGATTTCCTCTGGAAACACCATATATTTT.

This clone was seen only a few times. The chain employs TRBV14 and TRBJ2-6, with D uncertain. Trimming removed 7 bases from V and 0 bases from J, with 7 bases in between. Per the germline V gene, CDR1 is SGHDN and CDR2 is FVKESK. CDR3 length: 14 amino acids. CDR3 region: CASTHRSGANVLTF. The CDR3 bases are TGTGCCAGCACCCACCGCTCTGGGGCCAACGTCCTGACTTTC.

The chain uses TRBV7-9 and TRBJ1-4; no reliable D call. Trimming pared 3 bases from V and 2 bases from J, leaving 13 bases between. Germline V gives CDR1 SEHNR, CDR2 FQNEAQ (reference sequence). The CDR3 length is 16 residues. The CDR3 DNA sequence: TGTGCCAGCAGCTTCTTTAGATGCTGGACTAATGAAAAACTGTTTTTT. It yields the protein CASSFFRCWTNEKLFF.

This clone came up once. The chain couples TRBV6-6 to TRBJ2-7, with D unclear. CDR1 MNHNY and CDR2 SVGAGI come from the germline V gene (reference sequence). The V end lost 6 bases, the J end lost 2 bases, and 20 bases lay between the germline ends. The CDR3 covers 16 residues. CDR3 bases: TGTGCCAGCAGCCTTAAGCAGACTGTGGCCCCCTACGAGCAGTACTTC. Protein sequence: CASSLKQTVAPYEQYF.

CDR3 nucleotides: TGCGCCAGCAGCTTGGGGGACTCCTTCTACAATGAGCAGTTCTTC. Translated, it gives CASSLGDSFYNEQFF. The chain is built from TRBV5-1 and TRBJ2-1, with TRBD2 as a possible D gene (6 bases). Trimming removed 0 bases at V and 3 bases at J, with 10 bases between. The germline gives CDR1 SGHRS, CDR2 YFSETQ. The CDR3 is 15 residues long.

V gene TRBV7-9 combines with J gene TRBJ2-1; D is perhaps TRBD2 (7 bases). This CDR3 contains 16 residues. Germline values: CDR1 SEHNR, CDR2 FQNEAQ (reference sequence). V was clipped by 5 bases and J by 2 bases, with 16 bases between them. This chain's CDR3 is CASSLRGGRPYNEQFF. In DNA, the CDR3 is TGTGCCAGCAGCCTGAGGGGGGGCCGTCCCTACAATGAGCAGTTCTTC.

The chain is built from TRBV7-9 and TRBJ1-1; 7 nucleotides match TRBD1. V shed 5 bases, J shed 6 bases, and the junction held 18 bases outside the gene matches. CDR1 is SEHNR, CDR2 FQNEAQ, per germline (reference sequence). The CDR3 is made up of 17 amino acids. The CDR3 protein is CASSRQGWRASRSEAFF. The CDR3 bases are TGTGCCAGCAGCCGACAGGGTTGGAGGGCCAGCCGGTCTGAAGCTTTCTTT. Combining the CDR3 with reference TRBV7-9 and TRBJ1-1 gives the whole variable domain DTGVSQNPRHKITKRGQNVTFRCDPISEHNRLYWYRQTLGQGPEFLTYFQNEAQLEKSRLLSDRFSAERPKGSFSTLEIQRTEQGDSAMYLCASSRQGWRASRSEAFFGQGTRLTVV.

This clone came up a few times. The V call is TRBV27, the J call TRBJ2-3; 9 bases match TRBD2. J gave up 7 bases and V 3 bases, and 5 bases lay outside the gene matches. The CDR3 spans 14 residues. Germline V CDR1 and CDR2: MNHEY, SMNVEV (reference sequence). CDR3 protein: CASSFGRGGYTQYF. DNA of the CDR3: TGTGCCAGCAGTTTTGGGCGGGGGGGCTATACGCAGTATTTT.

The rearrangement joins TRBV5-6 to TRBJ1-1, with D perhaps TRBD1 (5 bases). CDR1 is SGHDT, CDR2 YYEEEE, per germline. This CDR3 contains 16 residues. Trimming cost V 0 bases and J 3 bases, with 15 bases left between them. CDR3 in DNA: TGTGCCAGCAGCTTGGTGCCTCGGGGGGGGGACACTGAAGCTTTCTTT. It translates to CASSLVPRGGDTEAFF. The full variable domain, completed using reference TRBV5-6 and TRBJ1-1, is DAGVTQSPTHLIKTRGQQVTLRCSPKSGHDTVSWYQQALGQGPQFIFQYYEEEERQRGNFPDRFSGHQFPNYSSELNVNALLLGDSALYLCASSLVPRGGDTEAFFGQGTRLTVV.

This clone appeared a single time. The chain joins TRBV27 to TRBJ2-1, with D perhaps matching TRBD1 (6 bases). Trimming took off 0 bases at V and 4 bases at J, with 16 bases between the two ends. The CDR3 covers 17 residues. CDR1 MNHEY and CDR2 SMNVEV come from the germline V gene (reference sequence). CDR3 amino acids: CASSLSRAGVGYNEQFF. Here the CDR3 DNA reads TGTGCCAGCAGTTTATCGAGGGCAGGGGTGGGATACAATGAGCAGTTCTTC.

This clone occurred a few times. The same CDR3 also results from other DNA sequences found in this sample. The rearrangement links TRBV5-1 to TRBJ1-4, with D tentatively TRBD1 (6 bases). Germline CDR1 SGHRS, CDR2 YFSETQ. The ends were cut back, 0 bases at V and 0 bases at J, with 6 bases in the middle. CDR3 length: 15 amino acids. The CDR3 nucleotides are TGCGCCAGCAGCTTGGGGACAGCAACTAATGAAAAACTGTTTTTT. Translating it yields CASSLGTATNEKLFF.

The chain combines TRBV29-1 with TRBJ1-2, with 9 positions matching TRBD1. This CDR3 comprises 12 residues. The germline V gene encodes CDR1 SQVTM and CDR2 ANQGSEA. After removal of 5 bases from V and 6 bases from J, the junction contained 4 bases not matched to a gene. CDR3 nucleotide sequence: TGCAGCGTTACGAACAGGGGGCATGGCTACACCTTC. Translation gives CSVTNRGHGYTF.

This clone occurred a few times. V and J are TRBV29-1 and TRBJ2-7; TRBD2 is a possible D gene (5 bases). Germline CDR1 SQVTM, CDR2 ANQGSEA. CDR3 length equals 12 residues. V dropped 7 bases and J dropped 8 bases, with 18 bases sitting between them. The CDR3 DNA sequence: TGCAGCGCCCCGGGGTTAGGTTGCCAGCAGTACTTC. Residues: CSAPGLGCQQYF.

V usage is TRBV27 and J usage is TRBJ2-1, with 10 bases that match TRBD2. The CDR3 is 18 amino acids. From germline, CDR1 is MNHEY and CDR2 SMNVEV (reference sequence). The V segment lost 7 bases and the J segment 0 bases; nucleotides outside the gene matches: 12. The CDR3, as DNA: TGTGCCAGCATGGGTCGTTCAGCGGGGGGGTTCTCCTACAATGAGCAGTTCTTC. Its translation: CASMGRSAGGFSYNEQFF.

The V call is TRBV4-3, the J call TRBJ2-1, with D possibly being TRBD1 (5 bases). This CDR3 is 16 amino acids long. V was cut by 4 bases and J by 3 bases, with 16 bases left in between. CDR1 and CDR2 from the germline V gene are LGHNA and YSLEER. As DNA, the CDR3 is TGCGCCAGCAGCCTCTCCGGTGGGGCTAGCTACAATGAGCAGTTCTTC. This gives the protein CASSLSGGASYNEQFF.